One and the same sample provided the 28 T cell receptor beta chains below, sequenced in a study of metastatic and nonmetastatic thyroid tumors. Each patient came to thyroid surgery without any prior treatment (of any kind). TCRdb re-called clones via MiXCR from the PCR reads. The sample contains over 50,000 clones, just under 30% of which appear only once. Specimen: blood. Receptors were obtained from a female donor with papillary thyroid cancer or a benign thyroid nodule (not recorded which). Some clones in this sample may be carry-over from other donors' samples.

V is TRBV30 and J is TRBJ1-2, with no clear D. The ends were cut back, 3 bases at V and 1 base at J, with 6 bases in the middle. CDR3 length: 12 amino acids. Germline CDR1 and CDR2: GTSNPN and SVGIG (reference sequence). The CDR3 region is CAWSKLNYGYTF. CDR3 DNA: TGTGCCTGGAGCAAGCTTAACTATGGCTACACCTTC.

This clone has a handful of counts. V usage is TRBV27 and J usage is TRBJ1-6; 9 nucleotides match TRBD1. The CDR3 runs to 15 residues. Germline trimming cut 6 bases from V and 3 bases from J; bases unmatched to any gene: 3. CDR1 is MNHEY, CDR2 SMNVEV, per germline (reference sequence). CDR3 nucleotides: TGTGCCAGCAGGTCGGACAGGGGCTATAATTCACCCCTCCACTTT. The encoded protein is CASRSDRGYNSPLHF.

The J gene is TRBJ2-7, the V gene TRBV20-1; D is possibly TRBD1 (6 bases). With 0 bases removed from V and 3 bases from J, the gap between germline ends came to 9 bases. The germline V gene has CDR1 DFQATT and CDR2 SNEGSKA (reference sequence). The CDR3 sequence is 13 residues long. The CDR3 DNA reads TGCAGTGCTAGAGATGGCAGGGGCTACGAGCAGTACTTC. It translates to CSARDGRGYEQYF.

Many counts were recorded for this clone. The genes are TRBV12-3 or TRBV12-4 and TRBJ2-7; D is unclear. CDR3 length: 13 residues. The V end was cut by 7 bases, the J end by 0 bases, with 10 bases between. The CDR3 coding sequence is TGTGCCAGCACCATGGGTTACTCCTACGAGCAGTACTTC. It translates to CASTMGYSYEQYF.

This clone has a count of ten or more. The chain combines TRBV6-2 or TRBV6-3 with TRBJ2-7; 10 nucleotides line up with TRBD2. Trimming took 5 bases from V and 5 from J; bases not matched to a gene: 3. The germline CDR1 and CDR2 sequences are MNHEY and SVGEGT. The CDR3 loop spans 13 amino acids. DNA for the CDR3: TGTGCCAGCAGTCTAGCGGGAGACCACGAGCAGTACTTC. Amino acids: CASSLAGDHEQYF.

This clone was picked up many times. V is TRBV5-7 and J is TRBJ2-6; 8 bases match TRBD1. TRBV5-7 is designated an ORF whose function remains uncertain. This CDR3 region has 17 residues. The V and J ends lost 6 bases and 0 bases, in that order; junction bases with no gene match: 8. The CDR3 DNA follows: TGTGCCAGCACCTCCAGGACAGGGTTCTCTGGGGCCAACGTCCTGACTTTC. The encoded protein is CASTSRTGFSGANVLTF.

The chain links TRBV28 to TRBJ1-2; D gene unclear. With 5 bases removed from V and 5 bases from J, the gap between germline ends came to 9 bases. CDR1 and CDR2 (germline): MDHEN, SYDVKM. The CDR3 runs 12 residues. CDR3 region: CASSPEGYGYTF. The CDR3 nucleotides are TGTGCCAGCAGTCCCGAGGGTTATGGCTACACCTTC.

This clone has just a few counts. The chain combines TRBV6-2 or TRBV6-3 with TRBJ1-1; D perhaps matches TRBD1 (5 bases). The CDR3 totals 9 residues. Trimming cost V 10 bases and J 9 bases, with 9 bases left between them. Germline V gene lookup returns CDR1 MNHEY and CDR2 SVGEGT. CDR3 sequence: CATPGKAFF. The CDR3 DNA is TGTGCCACGCCAGGGAAAGCTTTCTTT.

CDR3 coding DNA: TGTGCCAGTAGTACCCGGACAGGGGGCAATCAGCCCCAGCATTTT. Amino acids: CASSTRTGGNQPQHF. The chain carries TRBV19 and TRBJ1-5, with 9 bases lining up with TRBD1. CDR1 LNHDA and CDR2 SQIVND come from the germline V gene (reference sequence). The CDR3 runs 15 residues. Trimming at V came to 4 bases and at J to 2 bases, leaving 3 bases not matched to a gene.

This clone was picked up a small number of times. The V and J genes are TRBV20-1 and TRBJ2-7; TRBD1 agrees at 8 bases. CDR3 length: 14 amino acids. In germline, CDR1 is DFQATT, CDR2 SNEGSKA (reference sequence). The V segment lost 3 bases and the J segment 3 bases; nucleotides outside the gene matches: 7. CDR3 loop: CSARVGTGIYEQYF. Here the CDR3 DNA reads TGCAGTGCTAGGGTAGGGACAGGAATCTACGAGCAGTACTTC.

This sequence joins TRBV27 and TRBJ2-6, with a tentative D call TRBD1 (5 bases). Germline CDR1 and CDR2: MNHEY and SMNVEV (reference sequence). Trimming shortened V by 8 bases and J by 3 bases, and 11 bases separated the two germline ends. The CDR3 spans 14 residues. CDR3 DNA: TGTGCCAGCTGGCAGGGTGGTGGGGCCAACGTCCTGACTTTC. It is translated as CASWQGGGANVLTF. Complete variable domain (other parts from reference TRBV27 and TRBJ2-6): EAQVTQNPRYLITVTGKKLTVTCSQNMNHEYMSWYRQDPGLGLRQIYYSMNVEVTDKGDVPEGYKVSRKEKRNFPLILESPSPNQTSLYFCASWQGGGANVLTFGAGSRLTVL.

This clone was observed a few times. The rearrangement links TRBV28 to TRBJ2-2; D is possibly TRBD1 (6 bases). CDR3 length: 15 amino acids. Germline V gene lookup returns CDR1 MDHEN and CDR2 SYDVKM. V was cut by 6 bases and J by 4 bases, with 15 bases left in between. The chain's CDR3 is CASSPLWDITGELFF. CDR3 sequence (DNA): TGTGCCAGCAGCCCACTCTGGGACATCACCGGGGAGCTGTTTTTT.

For this clone: Germline and junction disagree at one end, which may indicate a read error. V usage is TRBV6-2 or TRBV6-3 and J usage is TRBJ2-7; D gene uncertain. The germline V gene encodes CDR1 MNHEY and CDR2 SVGEGT. The CDR3 totals 11 residues. Here the CDR3 reads CASSPGVERYF. As DNA, the CDR3 is TGTGCCAGCAGTCCCGGAGTCGAGCGGTACTTC.

The gene calls are TRBV20-1 and TRBJ2-7, with TRBD2 as a possible D gene (5 bases). The CDR3 covers 12 residues. Germline values: CDR1 DFQATT, CDR2 SNEGSKA (reference sequence). Trimming took off 6 bases at V and 5 bases at J, with 14 bases between the two ends. The CDR3 sequence: CSAVGRGDEQYF. The CDR3 region has the DNA TGCAGTGCGGTGGGGAGAGGAGACGAGCAGTACTTC.

This chain uses TRBV6-5 with TRBJ1-1; 7 bases are a match to TRBD1. V was pared by 0 bases and J by 4 bases, with 11 bases of the junction left unmatched. The V gene's germline CDR1 is MNHEY and CDR2 SVGAGI. The CDR3 runs 17 residues. CDR3 in DNA: TGTGCCAGCAGTTACTCGAAGTCGACAGGGCGGGGCACTGAAGCTTTCTTT. Protein product: CASSYSKSTGRGTEAFF.

In the case of this clone: A clone one base away is much larger, so this may be a read error. This specimen includes other DNA sequences encoding the same CDR3. The chain is built from TRBV12-3 or TRBV12-4 and TRBJ2-3; D gene ambiguous. CDR3 length: 13 amino acids. The ends were cut back, 0 bases at V and 9 bases at J, with 10 bases in the middle. CDR3 nucleotides: TGTGCCAGCAGTTTAGCGTTCCTCTCCACGCAGTATTTT. Translating it yields CASSLAFLSTQYF.

CDR3 sequence: CASSQGGMNTEAFF. The DNA for the CDR3 is TGTGCCAGCAGCCAAGGGGGGATGAACACTGAAGCTTTCTTT. This rearrangement joins TRBV28 to TRBJ1-1; possible D gene TRBD1, 6 bases. CDR3 length: 14 residues. Germline CDR1 reads MDHEN; CDR2 reads SYDVKM. V lost 6 bases and J 0 bases, leaving 11 bases between the germline ends.

This clone has a count of ten or more. The rearrangement joins TRBV7-2 to TRBJ2-1; TRBD2 matches at 14 bases. CDR1 and CDR2 from the germline V gene are SGHTA and FQGNSA. This CDR3 contains 16 residues. Trimming at V came to 5 bases and at J to 9 bases, leaving 9 bases not matched to a gene. CDR3 coding DNA: TGTGCCAGCAGCAAGGCGGGACTAGCGGGAGAGGGTGAGCAGTTCTTC. Its protein is CASSKAGLAGEGEQFF. Filled out from reference TRBV7-2 and TRBJ2-1, the complete variable domain reads GAGVSQSPSNKVTEKGKDVELRCDPISGHTALYWYRQSLGQGLEFLIYFQGNSAPDKSGLPSDRFSAERTGGSVSTLTIQRTQQEDSAVYLCASSKAGLAGEGEQFFGPGTRLTVL.

This clone was found once. V is TRBV20-1 and J is TRBJ2-1, with TRBD2 matching 7 bases. Germline V CDR1 and CDR2: DFQATT, SNEGSKA (reference sequence). The CDR3 is made up of 16 amino acids. V was clipped by 6 bases and J by 0 bases; unmatched bases: 11. As DNA, the CDR3 is TGCAGTGCCCCGAGAGCGGGAACCAGCTCCTACAATGAGCAGTTCTTC. It yields the protein CSAPRAGTSSYNEQFF.

This rearrangement joins TRBV10-1 to TRBJ2-2, with TRBD1 identical over 8 bases. The V segment lost 5 bases and the J segment 5 bases; nucleotides outside the gene matches: 10. The germline CDR1 and CDR2 sequences are WNHNN and SYGVQD (reference sequence). The CDR3 is 16 amino acids. CDR3 residues: CASSHAGQGKTGELFF. The CDR3, as DNA: TGCGCCAGCAGTCACGCCGGACAGGGAAAAACCGGGGAGCTGTTTTTT.

This clone was observed a few times. The chain is built from TRBV18 and TRBJ2-2; a possible D gene is TRBD2 (6 bases). The CDR3 is made up of 13 amino acids. Germline lookup yields CDR1 KGHSH and CDR2 LQKENI. V was pared by 8 bases and J by 2 bases, with 9 bases between. This CDR3 is CASEEGNTGELFF. The CDR3 region has the DNA TGTGCCAGCGAGGAGGGTAACACCGGGGAGCTGTTTTTT.

This clone was counted only a few times. The rearrangement links TRBV27 to TRBJ1-6, with D tentatively TRBD1 (6 bases). Looked up from germline, CDR1 is MNHEY and CDR2 is SMNVEV (reference sequence). The CDR3 runs to 17 residues. V was cut by 5 bases and J by 0 bases, with 14 bases left in between. CDR3 sequence reads: CASSIKQGGSYNSPLHF. The DNA for the CDR3 is TGTGCCAGCAGTATAAAACAGGGCGGCTCCTATAATTCACCCCTCCACTTT.

A remark on this clone: The missing conserved phenylalanine or tryptophan at the end of this CDR3 makes a read error likely. The V call is TRBV2, the J call TRBJ1-1, with 8 bases that match TRBD1. The germline V gene has CDR1 SNHLY and CDR2 FYNNEI. The V and J ends lost 5 bases and 4 bases, in that order; junction bases with no gene match: 6. The CDR3 is 14 residues long. CDR3 sequence reads: CASSFDRGGTEAFS. CDR3 DNA sequence: TGTGCCAGCAGTTTTGACAGGGGTGGCACTGAAGCTTTCTCT.

There are a few counts of this clone. The gene calls are TRBV6-2 or TRBV6-3 and TRBJ2-7; 8 positions match TRBD2. In germline, CDR1 is MNHEY, CDR2 SVGEGT. There are 17 residues in the CDR3. Trimming cost V 4 bases and J 4 bases; bases outside gene matches: 15. The CDR3 region has the DNA TGTGCCAGCAGTTTGAGAGGGAGGGTAGCGGGAACGTACGAGCAGTACTTC. Translating gives CASSLRGRVAGTYEQYF.

This clone was recorded at least ten times. This chain connects TRBV5-5 to TRBJ1-2, with TRBD1 identical over 12 bases. The germline gives CDR1 SGHKS, CDR2 YYEKEE (reference sequence). Unmatched junction bases numbered 3, after V lost 4 bases and J lost 2 bases. The CDR3 spans 15 residues. CDR3 residues: CASSMGQGANYGYTF. The CDR3 DNA is TGTGCCAGCAGCATGGGACAGGGGGCAAACTATGGCTACACCTTC.

V and J are TRBV19 and TRBJ2-3, with TRBD2 matching over 8 bases. CDR1 is LNHDA, CDR2 SQIVND, per germline (reference sequence). V lost 2 bases and J lost 3; bases outside the gene matches: 4. The CDR3 is made up of 15 amino acids. CDR3 sequence (DNA): TGTGCCAGTAGTATAAGCCGGGGGGGGACAGATACGCAGTATTTT. Its protein is CASSISRGGTDTQYF.

This clone was recorded many times. The chain recombines TRBV19 with TRBJ1-4; 10 nucleotides match TRBD1. The V segment lost 8 bases and the J segment 6 bases; nucleotides outside the gene matches: 3. The CDR3 loop spans 13 amino acids. In germline, CDR1 is LNHDA, CDR2 SQIVND (reference sequence). CDR3 DNA: TGTGCCAGTGCGGGACAGGGGTATGAAAAACTGTTTTTT. Translation gives CASAGQGYEKLFF.

In its sample, this clone was seen a few times. This chain links TRBV6-1 with TRBJ2-5, with D perhaps TRBD1 (5 bases). The CDR3 contains 13 residues. CDR1 and CDR2 (germline): MNHNS, SASEGT. V dropped 5 bases and J dropped 4 bases, with 11 bases sitting between them. Here the CDR3 reads CASSKTDVETQYF. For the CDR3, the DNA is TGTGCCAGCAGTAAGACAGATGTAGAGACCCAGTACTTC.